This is a list of T cell receptor beta chains from one sample in a study of cytomegalovirus exposure and HLA in healthy donors. The assay was immunoSEQ multiplex PCR, and TCRdb's table has in-frame clones only and misses some. This table has fewer than 200,000 clones, 75% to 90% appearing once. Material: PBMCs. Receptor source: a male donor in good health and CMV-seronegative. Each CDR3 is given with its conserved first and last residue. A D gene is named only where the DNA matches it firmly. Not all rows give a size; the values are once, few, many and, for expanded clones, a class.

j_gene,v_gene,d_gene,abundance,CDR3nt,CDR3aa
TRBJ1-5,TRBV21-1,-,-,TGTGCCAGCAGCAAAGGGACAGGGGGCTTCGGTCAGCCCCAGCATTTT,CASSKGTGGFGQPQHF
TRBJ2-7,TRBV6-1,TRBD1,-,TGTGCCAGCAGTGTACAGGGGGCGCGCTACGAGCAGTACTTC,CASSVQGARYEQYF
TRBJ1-1,TRBV15,-,few,TGTGCCACCAGCTACCAGGGAATAGGGGAGAACACTGAAGCTTTCTTT,CATSYQGIGENTEAFF
TRBJ1-1,TRBV4-1,TRBD1,-,TGCGCCAGCAGCCAAGGGTACAGGGACAGTGAAGCTTTCTTT,CASSQGYRDSEAFF
TRBJ2-2,TRBV11-3,TRBD1,-,TGTGCCAGCAGCTTAGTGGCAGGGGGCACCGGGGAGCTGTTTTTT,CASSLVAGGTGELFF
TRBJ1-3,TRBV7-9,-,-,TGTGCCAGCAGCTGGACAGCACTTTCTGGAAACACCATATATTTT,CASSWTALSGNTIYF
TRBJ1-4,TRBV5-4,TRBD1,once,TGTGCCAGCAGCTTAGGACAGGGGGGAGAAAAACTGTTTTTT,CASSLGQGGEKLFF
TRBJ2-1,TRBV12-2,-,-,TGTGCAAGTCGCACCCTCCTAGCGGCCGATTACAATGAGCAGTTCTTC,CASRTLLAADYNEQFF
TRBJ1-1,TRBV10-3,-,-,TGTGCCTCCGCCCCTGCCGCGAATACTGAAGCTTTCTTT,CASAPAANTEAFF
TRBJ2-1,TRBV18,-,-,TGTGCCAGCTCACCACTAAAGACAGCCTTCAATGAGCAGTTCTTC,CASSPLKTAFNEQFF
TRBJ1-2,TRBV6-5,-,-,TGTGCCAGCAGAAACAGGGATGTCCCTGGCTACACCTTC,CASRNRDVPGYTF
TRBJ1-1,TRBV4-1,TRBD1,-,TGCGCCAGCAGCCAAGTACTACAGGGGGCGGATACTGAAGCTTTCTTT,CASSQVLQGADTEAFF
TRBJ2-3,TRBV10-1,TRBD2,-,TGCGCCAGCAGTGCCGGGCTAGCGGGGGGAGAAGATACGCAGTATTTT,CASSAGLAGGEDTQYF
TRBJ2-1,TRBV2,TRBD2,few,TGTGCCAGCAGTCGTTTCGAGGCTAGCGGGGGGAATGAGCAGTTCTTC,CASSRFEASGGNEQFF
TRBJ2-3,TRBV6-5,-,once,TGTGCCAGCAGTTACGGGGGGGCCCTGACAGATACGCAGTATTTT,CASSYGGALTDTQYF
TRBJ1-2,TRBV5-4,TRBD1,-,TGTGCCAGCAGCGGTATAGGGGACAGCCAGTATGGCTACACCTTC,CASSGIGDSQYGYTF
TRBJ1-6,TRBV29-1,TRBD1,-,TGCAGCGTTGCCTACGGGACAGGCCAAGCGTCACCCCTCCACTTT,CSVAYGTGQASPLHF
TRBJ1-1,TRBV5-1,TRBD1,-,TGCGCCAGCAGCCAGGGACAGGGGGGCACTGAAGCTTTCTTT,CASSQGQGGTEAFF
TRBJ1-2,TRBV6-4,-,-,TGTGCCAGCAGCCAAACAGGGTCGTACGGCTACACCTTC,CASSQTGSYGYTF
TRBJ2-7,TRBV5-4,-,-,TGTGCCAGCAGTCGGGACACCTACGAGCAGTACTTC,CASSRDTYEQYF
TRBJ1-5,TRBV7-9,-,-,TGTGTAGTCGGGGGGACCATTAGCAATCAGCCCCAGCATTTT,CVVGGTISNQPQHF
TRBJ1-4,TRBV2,TRBD1,-,TGTGCCAGCAGTGACCCGCGAGGGACAGTTGAAAAACTGTTTTTT,CASSDPRGTVEKLFF
TRBJ1-1,TRBV9,TRBD1,-,TGTGCCAGCAGCGCCGGACAGGGTATGGACACTGAAGCTTTCTTT,CASSAGQGMDTEAFF
TRBJ1-1,TRBV7-9,-,once,TGTGCCAGCAGCTTAAGTGGGGGCATGCCGCTTGAAGCTTTCTTT,CASSLSGGMPLEAFF
TRBJ1-1,TRBV7-9,-,-,TGTGCCAGCAGCGCGCAGGGGCAAGGTACTGAAGCTTTCTTT,CASSAQGQGTEAFF
TRBJ1-2,TRBV11-3,TRBD1,-,TGTGCCAGCAGCCGAACAGGGGGCTCTGGCTACACCTTC,CASSRTGGSGYTF
TRBJ1-3,TRBV7-8,-,-,TGTGCCAGCAGTCCTAGCTCTGGAAACACCATATATTTT,CASSPSSGNTIYF
TRBJ2-2,TRBV5-6,-,-,TGTGCCAGCAGCTTGGGACAGCATGCGAACACCGGGGAGCTGTTTTTT,CASSLGQHANTGELFF
TRBJ1-2,TRBV5-4,TRBD1,-,TGTGCCAGCAGCCCCTGGACAGGGCAGTCCCATGATGGCTACACCTTC,CASSPWTGQSHDGYTF
TRBJ2-3,TRBV10-3,TRBD2,-,TGTGCCATCAGTGCTGGGACTACCACAGATACGCAGTATTTT,CAISAGTTTDTQYF
TRBJ2-3,TRBV7-2,-,-,TGTGCCAGCAGCTTTAATCAGCGGAGCACAGATACGCAGTATTTT,CASSFNQRSTDTQYF
TRBJ1-1,TRBV5-1,-,-,TGCGCCAGCAGCTTAGTGGGCCAGACCACTGAAGCTTTCTTT,CASSLVGQTTEAFF
TRBJ2-6,TRBV5-1,TRBD1,few,TGCGCCAGCAGCGCCGGGACAGGGGGCCCTGGGGCCAACGTCCTGACTTTC,CASSAGTGGPGANVLTF
TRBJ2-3,TRBV29-1,TRBD1,-,TGCAGCGTTGGTAGGGACAGGGAGACAGATACGCAGTATTTT,CSVGRDRETDTQYF
TRBJ2-3,TRBV25-1,-,few,TGTGCCAGCAGTGACCCGACGAAAGGGGCAGGGTCAGATACGCAGTATTTT,CASSDPTKGAGSDTQYF
TRBJ1-5,TRBV27,-,-,TGTGCCAGCAGGACAAGCAGCAATCAGCCCCAGCATTTT,CASRTSSNQPQHF
TRBJ1-1,TRBV5-4,-,-,TGTGCCAGCAGCTTGGAGGAGGGTATCCGCTCTGAAGCTTTCTTT,CASSLEEGIRSEAFF
TRBJ1-4,TRBV19,-,-,TGTGCCAGTAGTAGTGGGGGAGGGCAAGAAAAACTGTTTTTT,CASSSGGGQEKLFF
TRBJ1-1,TRBV7-2,-,-,TGTGCCAGCAGCTTACAACGAGACACTGAAGCTTTCTTT,CASSLQRDTEAFF
TRBJ2-1,TRBV6-1,TRBD1,-,TGTGCCAGCAGACTGGGACAGTACAATGAGCAGTTCTTC,CASRLGQYNEQFF
TRBJ2-1,TRBV27,-,few,TGTGCCAGCAGTCCAGACTTTCTGTCCTACAATGAGCAGTTCTTC,CASSPDFLSYNEQFF
TRBJ1-5,TRBV4-3,-,-,TGCGCCAGCAGCCAATTATATCCAGCCCGGGATCAGCCCCAGCATTTT,CASSQLYPARDQPQHF
TRBJ2-1,TRBV18,TRBD2,-,TGTGCCAGCTCACCCGGACTAGCAGACAATGAGCAGTTCTTC,CASSPGLADNEQFF
TRBJ2-1,TRBV6-1,TRBD1,-,TGTGCCAGCAGGGGACAGTGGGACTACAATGAGCAGTTCTTC,CASRGQWDYNEQFF
TRBJ2-2,TRBV5-1,-,-,TGCGCCAGCACCAACGACGGGGGTGCGGGGACCGGGGAGCTGTTTTTT,CASTNDGGAGTGELFF
TRBJ2-7,TRBV7-8,-,-,TGTGCCAGCAGCTTAGGGACAGCCTCCTACGAGCAGTACTTC,CASSLGTASYEQYF
TRBJ1-3,TRBV5-1,-,once,TGCGCCAGCAGCTCCCTAGCGCGAAACCTTGGAGGAAACACCATATATTTT,CASSSLARNLGGNTIYF
TRBJ1-1,TRBV6-5,TRBD1,few,TGTGCCAGCAGCCCCGGCCAGGGGGCTGAAGCTTTCTTT,CASSPGQGAEAFF
TRBJ2-7,TRBV27,-,-,TGTGCCAGCAGTTTAGACACTCGATACGAGCAGTACTTC,CASSLDTRYEQYF
TRBJ2-1,TRBV29-1,-,-,TGCAGCGTTGAAGATTCCCGGAGGTACAATGAGCAGTTCTTC,CSVEDSRRYNEQFF
TRBJ1-2,TRBV5-1,-,-,TGCGCCAGCAGCTTGGTAGGGGAGGGTGGCTACACCTTC,CASSLVGEGGYTF
TRBJ2-1,TRBV4-2,-,-,TGTGCCAGCAGCCAAGAAAACCCGGTATACAATGAGCAGTTCTTC,CASSQENPVYNEQFF
TRBJ2-5,TRBV5-1,-,once,TGCGCCAGCAGCTTGCGACAGGTCCAAGAGACCCAGTACTTC,CASSLRQVQETQYF